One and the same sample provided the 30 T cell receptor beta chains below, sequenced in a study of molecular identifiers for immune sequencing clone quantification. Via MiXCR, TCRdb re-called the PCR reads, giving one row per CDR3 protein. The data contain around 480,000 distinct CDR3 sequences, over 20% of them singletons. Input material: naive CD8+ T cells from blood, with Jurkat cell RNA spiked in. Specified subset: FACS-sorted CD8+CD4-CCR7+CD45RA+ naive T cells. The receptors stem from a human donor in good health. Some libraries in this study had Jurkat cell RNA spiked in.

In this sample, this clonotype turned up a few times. The CDR3 DNA follows: TGTGCCAGCAGCCCGGGGGACAGACTCCCCCAAGAGACCCAGTACTTC. Its protein is CASSPGDRLPQETQYF. The V call is TRBV11-2, the J call TRBJ2-5; D is possibly TRBD1 (7 bases). Germline lookup yields CDR1 SGHAT and CDR2 FQNNGV. CDR3 length: 16 residues. Trimming took 5 bases from V and 1 from J, leaving 17 bases between them.

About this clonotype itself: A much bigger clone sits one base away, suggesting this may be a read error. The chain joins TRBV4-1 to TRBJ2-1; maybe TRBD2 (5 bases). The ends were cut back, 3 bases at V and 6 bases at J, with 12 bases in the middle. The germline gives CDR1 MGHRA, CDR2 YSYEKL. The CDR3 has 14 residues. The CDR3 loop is CASSHIRGRNEQFF. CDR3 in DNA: TGCGCCAGCAGCCACATCCGGGGTCGCAATGAGCAGTTCTTC.

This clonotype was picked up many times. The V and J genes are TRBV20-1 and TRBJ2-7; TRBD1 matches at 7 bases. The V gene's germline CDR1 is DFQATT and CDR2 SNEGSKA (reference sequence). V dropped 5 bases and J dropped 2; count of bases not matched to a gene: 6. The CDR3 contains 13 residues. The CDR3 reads CSAPQGVPYEQYF. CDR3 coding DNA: TGCAGTGCTCCCCAGGGGGTCCCCTACGAGCAGTACTTC.

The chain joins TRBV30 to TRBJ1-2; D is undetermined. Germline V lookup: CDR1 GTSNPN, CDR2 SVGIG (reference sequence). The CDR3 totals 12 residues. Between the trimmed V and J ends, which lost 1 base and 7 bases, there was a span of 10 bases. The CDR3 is CAWSGGFPGYTF. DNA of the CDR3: TGTGCCTGGAGTGGAGGATTTCCTGGCTACACCTTC.

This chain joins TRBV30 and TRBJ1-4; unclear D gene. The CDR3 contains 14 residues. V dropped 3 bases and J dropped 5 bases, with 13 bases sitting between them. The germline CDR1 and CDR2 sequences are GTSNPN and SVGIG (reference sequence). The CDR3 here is CAWSALTENEKLFF. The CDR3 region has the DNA TGTGCCTGGAGCGCACTGACGGAGAATGAAAAACTGTTTTTT.

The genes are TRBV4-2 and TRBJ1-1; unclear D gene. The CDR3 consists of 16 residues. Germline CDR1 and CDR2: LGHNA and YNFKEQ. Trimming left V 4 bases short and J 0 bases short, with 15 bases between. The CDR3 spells CASSPSLSALNTEAFF. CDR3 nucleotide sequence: TGTGCCAGCAGCCCTTCGTTAAGCGCCTTGAACACTGAAGCTTTCTTT.

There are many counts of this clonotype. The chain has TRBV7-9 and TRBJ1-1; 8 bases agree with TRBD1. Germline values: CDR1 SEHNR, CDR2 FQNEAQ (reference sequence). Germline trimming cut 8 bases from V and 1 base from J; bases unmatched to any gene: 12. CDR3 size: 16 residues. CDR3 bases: TGTGCCAGCCTCTATGGGCCAGGGGGCCCGAACACTGAAGCTTTCTTT. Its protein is CASLYGPGGPNTEAFF.

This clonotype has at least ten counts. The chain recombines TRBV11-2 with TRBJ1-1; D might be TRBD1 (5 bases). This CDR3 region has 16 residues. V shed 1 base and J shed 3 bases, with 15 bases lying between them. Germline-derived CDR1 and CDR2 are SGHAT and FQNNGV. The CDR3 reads CASSLGGGGVHTEAFF. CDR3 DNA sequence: TGTGCCAGCAGCTTAGGAGGTGGGGGGGTCCACACTGAAGCTTTCTTT. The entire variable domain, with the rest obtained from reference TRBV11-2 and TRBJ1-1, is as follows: EAGVAQSPRYKIIEKRQSVAFWCNPISGHATLYWYQQILGQGPKLLIQFQNNGVVDDSQLPKDRFSAERLKGVDSTLKIQPAKLEDSAVYLCASSLGGGGVHTEAFFGQGTRLTVV.

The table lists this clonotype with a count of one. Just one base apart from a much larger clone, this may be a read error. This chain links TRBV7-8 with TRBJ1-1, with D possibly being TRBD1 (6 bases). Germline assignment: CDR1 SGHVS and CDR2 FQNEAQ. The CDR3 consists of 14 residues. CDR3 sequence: CVSSLLQGGTEAFF. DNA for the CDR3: TGTGTCAGCAGCTTATTACAGGGTGGAACTGAAGCTTTCTTT.

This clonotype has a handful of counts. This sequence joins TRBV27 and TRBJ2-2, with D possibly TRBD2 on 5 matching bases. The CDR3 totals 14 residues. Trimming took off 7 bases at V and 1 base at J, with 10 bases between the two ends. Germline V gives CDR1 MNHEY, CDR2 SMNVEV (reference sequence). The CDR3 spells CASIGEGNTGELFF. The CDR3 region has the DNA TGTGCCAGCATCGGTGAGGGGAACACCGGGGAGCTGTTTTTT.

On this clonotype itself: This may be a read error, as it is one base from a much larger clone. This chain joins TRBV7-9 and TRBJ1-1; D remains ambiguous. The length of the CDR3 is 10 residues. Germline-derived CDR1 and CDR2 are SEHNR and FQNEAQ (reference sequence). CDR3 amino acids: CAGMNTGAFF. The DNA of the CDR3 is TGTGCCGGAATGAACACTGGAGCTTTCTTT. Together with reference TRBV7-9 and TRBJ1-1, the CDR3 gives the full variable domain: DTGVSQNPRHKITKRGQNVTFRCDPISEHNRLYWYRQTLGQGPEFLTYFQNEAQLEKSRLLSDRFSAERPKGSFSTLEIQRTEQGDSAMYLCAGMNTGAFFGQGTRLTVV.

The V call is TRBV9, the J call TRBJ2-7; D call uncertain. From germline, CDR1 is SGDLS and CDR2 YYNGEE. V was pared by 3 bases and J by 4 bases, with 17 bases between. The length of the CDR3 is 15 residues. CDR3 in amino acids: CASSGGDAQPYEQYF. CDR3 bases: TGTGCCAGCAGCGGTGGGGATGCCCAACCGTACGAGCAGTACTTC.

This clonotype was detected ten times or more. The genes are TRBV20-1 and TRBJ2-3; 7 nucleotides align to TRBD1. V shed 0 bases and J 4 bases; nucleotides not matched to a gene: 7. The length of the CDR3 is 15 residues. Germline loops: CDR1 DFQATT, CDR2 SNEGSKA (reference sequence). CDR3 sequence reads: CSARDSTGTPDTQYF. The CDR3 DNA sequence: TGCAGTGCTAGAGATTCGACAGGGACCCCAGATACGCAGTATTTT.

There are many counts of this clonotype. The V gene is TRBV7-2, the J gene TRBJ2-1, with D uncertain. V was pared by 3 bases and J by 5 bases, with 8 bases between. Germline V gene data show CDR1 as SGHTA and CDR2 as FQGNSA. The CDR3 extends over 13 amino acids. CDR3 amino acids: CASSLVGHNEQFF. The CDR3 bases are TGTGCCAGCAGCTTGGTCGGACACAATGAGCAGTTCTTC.

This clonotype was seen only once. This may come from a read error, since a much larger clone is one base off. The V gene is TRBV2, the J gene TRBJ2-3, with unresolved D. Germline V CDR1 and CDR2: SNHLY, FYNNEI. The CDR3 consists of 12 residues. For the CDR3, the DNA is TGTACCAGCAGTGGCGGCACAGATACGCAGTATTTT. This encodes CTSSGGTDTQYF.

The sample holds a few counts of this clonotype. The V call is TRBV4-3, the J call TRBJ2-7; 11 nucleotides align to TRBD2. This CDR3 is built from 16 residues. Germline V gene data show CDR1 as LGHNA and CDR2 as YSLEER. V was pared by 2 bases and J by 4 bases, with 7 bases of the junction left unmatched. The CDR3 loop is CASSQTGSGRAYEQYF. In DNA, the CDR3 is TGCGCCAGCAGCCAAACGGGTAGCGGGAGGGCGTACGAGCAGTACTTC.

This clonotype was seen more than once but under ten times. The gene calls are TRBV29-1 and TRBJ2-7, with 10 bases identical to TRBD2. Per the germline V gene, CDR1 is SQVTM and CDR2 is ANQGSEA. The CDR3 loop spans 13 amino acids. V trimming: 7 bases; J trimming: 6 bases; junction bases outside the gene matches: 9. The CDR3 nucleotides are TGCAGCGGACGGGACAGCGGGGGGGCCGAGCAGTACTTC. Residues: CSGRDSGGAEQYF.

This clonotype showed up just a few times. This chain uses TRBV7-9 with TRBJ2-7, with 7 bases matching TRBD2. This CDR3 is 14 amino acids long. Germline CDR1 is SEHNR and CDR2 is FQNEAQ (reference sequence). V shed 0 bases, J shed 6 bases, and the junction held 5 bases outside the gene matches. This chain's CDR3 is CASSLAVREGEQYF. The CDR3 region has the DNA TGTGCCAGCAGCTTAGCAGTCAGGGAGGGCGAGCAGTACTTC.

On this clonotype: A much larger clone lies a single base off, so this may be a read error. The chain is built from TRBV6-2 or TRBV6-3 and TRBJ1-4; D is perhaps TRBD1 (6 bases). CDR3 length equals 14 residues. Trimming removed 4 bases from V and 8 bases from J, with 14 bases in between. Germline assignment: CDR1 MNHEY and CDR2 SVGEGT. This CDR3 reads CASSFRDNREKLFF. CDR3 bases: TGTGCCAGCAGTTTCCGGGACAACAGAGAAAAACTGTTTTTT.

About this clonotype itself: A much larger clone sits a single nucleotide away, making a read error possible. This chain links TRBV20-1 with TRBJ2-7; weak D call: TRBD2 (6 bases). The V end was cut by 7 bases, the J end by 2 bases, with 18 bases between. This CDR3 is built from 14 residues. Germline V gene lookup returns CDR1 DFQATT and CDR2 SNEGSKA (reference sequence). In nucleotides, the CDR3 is TGCAGTGGTAGGAGCCGGGACTCTGCCTACGAGCAGTACTTC. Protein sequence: CSGRSRDSAYEQYF.

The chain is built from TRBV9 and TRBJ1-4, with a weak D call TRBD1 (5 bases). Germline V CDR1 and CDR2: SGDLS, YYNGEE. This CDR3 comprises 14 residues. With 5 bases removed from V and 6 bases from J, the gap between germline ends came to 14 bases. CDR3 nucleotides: TGTGCCAGCAGTGTCGCCGGGACGGATGAAAAACTGTTTTTT. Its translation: CASSVAGTDEKLFF.

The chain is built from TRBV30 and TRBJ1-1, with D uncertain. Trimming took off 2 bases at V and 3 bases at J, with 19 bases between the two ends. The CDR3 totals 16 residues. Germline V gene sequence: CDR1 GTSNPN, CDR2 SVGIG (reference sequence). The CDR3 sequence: CAWSPVAGSSYTEAFF. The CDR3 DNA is TGTGCCTGGAGTCCGGTGGCAGGCTCATCGTACACTGAAGCTTTCTTT.

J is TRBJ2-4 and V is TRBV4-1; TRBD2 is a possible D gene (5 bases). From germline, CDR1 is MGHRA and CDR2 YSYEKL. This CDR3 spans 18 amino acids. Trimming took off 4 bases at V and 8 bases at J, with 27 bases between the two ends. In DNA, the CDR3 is TGCGCCAGCAGCCTGGTAGTCCCTCTAGCAGCTTCGGTAGACATTCAGTACTTC. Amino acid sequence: CASSLVVPLAASVDIQYF.

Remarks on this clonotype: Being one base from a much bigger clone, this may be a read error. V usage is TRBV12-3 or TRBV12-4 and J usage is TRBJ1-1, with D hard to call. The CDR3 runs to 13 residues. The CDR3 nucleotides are TGTGCCAGCAGTTGGCAGCGGAACGCTGAAGCTTTCTTT. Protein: CASSWQRNAEAFF.

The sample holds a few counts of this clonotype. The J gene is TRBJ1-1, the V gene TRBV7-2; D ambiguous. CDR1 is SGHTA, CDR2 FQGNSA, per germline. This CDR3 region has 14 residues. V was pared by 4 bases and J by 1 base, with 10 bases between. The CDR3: CASSYLTENTEAFF. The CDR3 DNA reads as TGTGCCAGCAGCTATCTGACGGAGAACACTGAAGCTTTCTTT.

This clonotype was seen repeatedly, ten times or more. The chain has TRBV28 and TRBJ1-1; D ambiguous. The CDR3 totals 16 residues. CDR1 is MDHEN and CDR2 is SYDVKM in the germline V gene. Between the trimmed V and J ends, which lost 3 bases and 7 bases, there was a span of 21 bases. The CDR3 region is CASSFPLVEDPLEAFF. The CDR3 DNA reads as TGTGCCAGCAGTTTCCCCCTCGTGGAGGACCCACTTGAAGCTTTCTTT.

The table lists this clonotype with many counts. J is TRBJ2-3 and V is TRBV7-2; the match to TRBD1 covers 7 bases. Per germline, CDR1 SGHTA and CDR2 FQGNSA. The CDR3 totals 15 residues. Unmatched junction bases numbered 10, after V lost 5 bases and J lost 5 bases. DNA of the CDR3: TGTGCCAGCAGCCCGTCGACAGGGCTGGGAGATACGCAGTATTTT. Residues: CASSPSTGLGDTQYF.

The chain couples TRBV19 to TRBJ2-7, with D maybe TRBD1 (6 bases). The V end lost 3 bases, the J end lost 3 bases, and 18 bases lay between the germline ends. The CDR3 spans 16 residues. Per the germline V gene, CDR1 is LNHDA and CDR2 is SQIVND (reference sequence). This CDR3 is CASSISWDTLSYEQYF. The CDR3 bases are TGTGCCAGTAGTATTTCTTGGGACACCTTAAGCTACGAGCAGTACTTC.

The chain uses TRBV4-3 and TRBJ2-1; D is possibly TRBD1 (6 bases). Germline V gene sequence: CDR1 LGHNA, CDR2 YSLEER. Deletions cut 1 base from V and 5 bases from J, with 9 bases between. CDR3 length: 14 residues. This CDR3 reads CASSQGGLNNEQFF. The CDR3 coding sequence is TGCGCCAGCAGCCAAGGGGGGCTAAACAATGAGCAGTTCTTC.

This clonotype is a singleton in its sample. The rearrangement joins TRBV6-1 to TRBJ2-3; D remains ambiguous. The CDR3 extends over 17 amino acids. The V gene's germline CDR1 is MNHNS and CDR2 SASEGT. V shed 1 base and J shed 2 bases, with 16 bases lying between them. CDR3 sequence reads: CASSEGLVRMSTDTQYF. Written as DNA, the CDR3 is TGTGCCAGCAGTGAAGGCTTGGTCCGGATGTCCACAGATACGCAGTATTTT.